This T cell receptor beta chain stems from a study of blood T cell repertoires in COVID-19. In the study overall: PBMCs, B-cell-depleted T cells, or T cells were the source of the cDNA or gDNA that made up the material.

Individuals aged roughly 18 to 100 years were recruited from 20 to 25 US areas. Recovery among Cohort 3 donors was established by two negative PCRs, clearance, or symptom resolution. Authors' processing steps: Estimated nucleated cell counts came from reference gene primer amplification. Assay used: immunoSEQ multiplex PCR; TCRdb lists only in-frame clones, some missing. V and J calls and clone size follow that table, whereas D and trimming were derived from the DNA. The top ten hold around 9.3% of the sample, which has approximately 320,000 clones, roughly 86% seen once. The source material was PBMCs or T cells enriched from blood (not recorded which). This TCR was sampled from a woman between 18 and 29 years old who had recovered from COVID-19.

CDR3 region: CASTPGLANEQFF. The CDR3 DNA sequence: TGTGCCAGCACGCCGGGACTAGCAAATGAGCAGTTCTTC. The chain uses TRBV5-6 and TRBJ2-1, with 9 bases aligning to TRBD2. Looked up from germline, CDR1 is SGHDT and CDR2 is YYEEEE. The length of the CDR3 is 13 residues. With 6 bases clipped from V and 7 bases from J, the junction kept 5 bases outside the gene matches.